Each of the 19 T cell receptor beta chains below was sequenced from the same sample in a study of memory CD8 T cells in hepatitis C reinfection. The time point was: late/post reinfection, 12 to 24 weeks after detection. No in vitro expansion preceded TCR sequencing of the sorted cells. The table came from immunoSEQ multiplex PCR; TCRdb's copy has only in-frame clones and leaves some out. The table has about 43,000 clones, about 88% seen once. The sample consisted of naive CD8+ T cells sorted from blood. Receptor source: a man aged 18 to 30 with hepatitis C virus infection.

The table lists this clone with a count of one. The chain is built from TRBV12-5 and TRBJ1-5, with 9 bases lining up with TRBD1. Germline CDR1 LGHNT, CDR2 FRNRAP. Unmatched junction bases numbered 9, after V lost 6 bases and J lost 3 bases. There are 16 residues in the CDR3. The CDR3 DNA reads TGTGCTAGTGGACCCTCCGGGACAGGGTACAATCAGCCCCAGCATTTT. This sequence encodes CASGPSGTGYNQPQHF.

The chain has TRBV30 and TRBJ2-7; 11 nucleotides agree with TRBD2. This CDR3 region has 15 residues. V gave up 2 bases and J gave up 3 bases; unmatched junction bases: 6. Germline V CDR1 and CDR2: GTSNPN, SVGIG (reference sequence). The CDR3: CAWSLAGGTHYEQYV. Here the CDR3 DNA reads TGTGCCTGGAGTTTAGCGGGGGGGACTCACTACGAGCAGTACGTC.

As for this clone: The sample holds other DNA sequences that translate to the same CDR3. The V call is TRBV19, the J call TRBJ1-5; no clear D gene. The CDR3 runs to 15 residues. Trimming took off 3 bases at V and 0 bases at J, with 9 bases between the two ends. The germline gives CDR1 LNHDA, CDR2 SQIVND (reference sequence). Written as DNA, the CDR3 is TGTGCCAGTAGTATGACGGACTATAGCAATCAGCCCCAGCATTTT. Its translation: CASSMTDYSNQPQHF.

V gene TRBV5-1 combines with J gene TRBJ2-2, with 7 bases that match TRBD2. CDR1 and CDR2 (germline): SGHRS, YFSETQ. The trim removed 0 bases at V and 6 bases at J, leaving 2 bases unmatched. CDR3 size: 14 residues. The CDR3 nucleotides are TGCGCCAGCAGCTTGGTGGCGGGGGCCGGGGAGCTGTTTTTT. This encodes CASSLVAGAGELFF.

The chain has TRBV7-2 and TRBJ1-2, with D possibly being TRBD1 (6 bases). Per germline, CDR1 SGHTA and CDR2 FQGNSA. V lost 1 base to trimming and J lost 7 bases, with 19 bases between them. The CDR3 runs to 16 residues. CDR3 nucleotides: TGTGCCAGCAGCTTAGTTGGGGGGGGCGGTGGGTTTGGCTACACCTTC. It encodes CASSLVGGGGGFGYTF.

The V call is TRBV9, the J call TRBJ2-3; D gene unclear. CDR1 and CDR2 from the germline V gene are SGDLS and YYNGEE. This CDR3 is built from 14 residues. V was trimmed by 4 bases and J by 0 bases, leaving 9 bases between them. The CDR3 is CASSYSDSTDTQYF. The CDR3 bases are TGTGCCAGCAGCTACAGTGATAGCACAGATACGCAGTATTTT. Full variable domain (missing parts from reference TRBV9 and TRBJ2-3): DSGVTQTPKHLITATGQRVTLRCSPRSGDLSVYWYQQSLDQGLQFLIQYYNGEERAKGNILERFSAQQFPDLHSELNLSSLELGDSALYFCASSYSDSTDTQYFGPGTRLTVL.

With respect to this clone: The same CDR3 arises from other DNA sequences in this sample as well. The rearrangement links TRBV4-3 to TRBJ2-2; D is unclear. With 0 bases removed from V and 2 bases from J, the gap between germline ends came to 7 bases. From germline, CDR1 is LGHNA and CDR2 YSLEER. The CDR3 is 15 residues long. In DNA form, the CDR3 reads TGCGCCAGCAGCCAAGATTGGCTTAACACCGGGGAGCTGTTTTTT. Residues: CASSQDWLNTGELFF.

CDR3 sequence (DNA): TGTGCCAGCAGCTCCGGGACCTACCCTAGCGGCCTATCGAACACCGGGGAGCTGTTTTTT. Amino acids: CASSSGTYPSGLSNTGELFF. V is TRBV7-3 and J is TRBJ2-2; 7 nucleotides align to TRBD2. CDR3 length equals 20 residues. Unmatched junction bases numbered 17, after V lost 4 bases and J lost 0 bases. CDR1 is SGHTA and CDR2 is FQGTGA in the germline V gene.

This clone was picked up one time. V usage is TRBV27 and J usage is TRBJ2-2; D ambiguous. The CDR3 is 13 residues long. The germline CDR1 and CDR2 sequences are MNHEY and SMNVEV (reference sequence). The ends were cut back, 6 bases at V and 4 bases at J, with 9 bases in the middle. CDR3 loop: CASSWHTTGELFF. In nucleotides, the CDR3 is TGTGCCAGCAGCTGGCACACCACCGGGGAGCTGTTTTTT.

This clone was seen more than once but under ten times. The chain uses TRBV6-4 and TRBJ1-1; 8 bases align to TRBD1. V lost 3 bases, J lost 0 bases, and 6 bases stayed unmatched. CDR3 length: 16 amino acids. Germline V gene sequence: CDR1 MRHNA, CDR2 SNTAGT. In DNA form, the CDR3 reads TGTGCCAGCAGTGATTGGCAGGGGGCCTTGAACACTGAAGCTTTCTTT. This sequence encodes CASSDWQGALNTEAFF.

The J gene is TRBJ1-1, the V gene TRBV5-1; D is unclear. The V gene lost 4 bases and the J gene lost 3 bases, with 10 bases spanning the gap. CDR3 size: 13 residues. The germline gives CDR1 SGHRS, CDR2 YFSETQ. The CDR3 region is CASSPGSYTEAFF. The CDR3 DNA reads as TGCGCCAGCAGCCCGGGGTCCTACACTGAAGCTTTCTTT.

The CDR3 loop reads CASSHTSGSDEQFF. In nucleotides, the CDR3 is TGTGCCAGTAGTCATACCAGCGGGAGTGATGAGCAGTTCTTC. This chain connects TRBV19 to TRBJ2-1; 8 nucleotides align to TRBD2. The V segment lost 5 bases and the J segment 8 bases; nucleotides outside the gene matches: 8. The CDR3 is made up of 14 amino acids. CDR1 LNHDA and CDR2 SQIVND come from the germline V gene (reference sequence).

This chain joins TRBV27 and TRBJ2-3; the D gene is possibly TRBD2 (7 bases). Deletions cut 1 base from V and 1 base from J, with 24 bases between. Looked up from germline, CDR1 is MNHEY and CDR2 is SMNVEV (reference sequence). The CDR3 sequence is 20 residues long. CDR3 residues: CASSLLGGKGRGLGTDTQYF. The CDR3 DNA is TGTGCCAGCAGTTTATTGGGAGGGAAAGGACGGGGGCTCGGCACAGATACGCAGTATTTT.

This chain joins TRBV6-5 and TRBJ2-7; tentatively, D is TRBD2 (5 bases). V was shortened by 8 bases and J by 3 bases, with 14 bases between the two germline ends. This CDR3 is 13 amino acids long. The V gene's germline CDR1 is MNHEY and CDR2 SVGAGI. This CDR3 is CASSETGFYEQYF. The CDR3 DNA reads TGTGCCAGCTCCGAGACGGGGTTCTACGAGCAGTACTTC.

This chain joins TRBV5-1 and TRBJ2-5, with 10 positions matching TRBD2. Trimming cost V 2 bases and J 3 bases; bases outside gene matches: 13. The length of the CDR3 is 18 residues. From germline, CDR1 is SGHRS and CDR2 YFSETQ. CDR3 coding DNA: TGCGCCAGCAGCTTTGTACCGAATAGCGGGGGGACGGAAGAGACCCAGTACTTC. Translating it yields CASSFVPNSGGTEETQYF.

This clone appeared once. This chain links TRBV19 with TRBJ2-5, with 11 nucleotides matching TRBD1. The V gene's germline CDR1 is LNHDA and CDR2 SQIVND (reference sequence). This CDR3 is 16 amino acids long. The trim removed 4 bases at V and 4 bases at J, leaving 8 bases unmatched. CDR3 residues: CASSTTGQGVGETQYF. DNA of the CDR3: TGTGCCAGTAGTACCACGGGACAGGGGGTAGGAGAGACCCAGTACTTC.

The chain combines TRBV5-1 with TRBJ2-1; D gene unclear. CDR3 length equals 15 residues. Germline values: CDR1 SGHRS, CDR2 YFSETQ. V lost 4 bases and J 8 bases, leaving 19 bases between the germline ends. CDR3 residues: CASSPRGVLVDEQFF. CDR3 nucleotides: TGCGCCAGCAGCCCACGAGGAGTTCTGGTGGATGAGCAGTTCTTC.

The CDR3 protein is CAISESTYYEQYF. DNA of the CDR3: TGTGCCATCAGTGAGTCTACCTACTACGAGCAGTACTTC. The rearrangement joins TRBV10-3 to TRBJ2-7; the D is unclear. The V end was cut by 0 bases, the J end by 3 bases, with 6 bases between. This CDR3 comprises 13 residues. The germline V gene encodes CDR1 ENHRY and CDR2 SYGVKD.

This chain links TRBV5-1 with TRBJ2-7; a weak D match, TRBD2 (5 bases). The CDR3 runs to 14 residues. Germline V CDR1 and CDR2: SGHRS, YFSETQ. With 0 bases removed from V and 3 bases from J, the gap between germline ends came to 10 bases. Here the CDR3 reads CASSLGTGVYEQYF. The CDR3 nucleotides read TGCGCCAGCAGCTTGGGGACTGGGGTCTACGAGCAGTACTTC.